Shown below are 5 T cell receptor beta chains from a single sample sequenced in a study of T cells in localized non-small cell lung cancer. Produced via immunoSEQ multiplex PCR; TCRdb's table is partial and in-frame only. Among under 55,000 clones listed, around 82% were seen once. This specimen was PBMCs, taken before any cancer treatment. All receptors derive from a woman aged 40-69 years with stage II lung adenocarcinoma.

This clone has more than one count but fewer than ten. The V gene is TRBV19, the J gene TRBJ1-2, with D unclear. This CDR3 is 14 amino acids long. Germline assignment: CDR1 LNHDA and CDR2 SQIVND (reference sequence). Trimming took off 7 bases at V and 4 bases at J, with 16 bases between the two ends. The CDR3 is CASTPTASLYGYTF. CDR3 in DNA: TGTGCCAGTACTCCGACGGCCAGCCTCTATGGCTACACCTTC.

The chain recombines TRBV18 with TRBJ2-7, with D unresolved. This CDR3 contains 15 residues. Germline V CDR1 and CDR2: KGHSH, LQKENI. V dropped 2 bases and J dropped 2 bases, with 13 bases sitting between them. CDR3 sequence: CASSPDERSPYEQYF. The CDR3 nucleotides are TGTGCCAGCTCACCAGATGAACGCTCACCCTACGAGCAGTACTTC.

The chain recombines TRBV6-6 with TRBJ2-1; D may match TRBD1 or TRBD2 (6 bases each). CDR1 is MNHNY, CDR2 SVGAGI, per germline (reference sequence). CDR3 length: 16 residues. V lost 0 bases and J lost 4, with 13 bases in between. The CDR3 DNA sequence: TGTGCCAGCAGTTACTCAGGAGGGGGAAGGTACAATGAGCAGTTCTTC. Amino acid sequence: CASSYSGGGRYNEQFF.

V gene TRBV5-1 combines with J gene TRBJ1-4, with TRBD1 matching over 7 bases. V trimming: 2 bases; J trimming: 1 base; junction bases outside the gene matches: 2. This CDR3 has 15 amino acids. The germline gives CDR1 SGHRS, CDR2 YFSETQ. The CDR3 DNA reads TGCGCCAGCAGCTTACAGGGGTTAACTAATGAAAAACTGTTTTTT. It encodes CASSLQGLTNEKLFF.

This clone has only one observation. The chain recombines TRBV4-2 with TRBJ2-7, with D possibly being TRBD1 (6 bases). Per the germline V gene, CDR1 is LGHNA and CDR2 is YNFKEQ. The CDR3 loop spans 15 amino acids. Trimming shortened V by 0 bases and J by 4 bases, and 13 bases separated the two germline ends. CDR3 region: CASSQDERQVYEQYF. The CDR3 DNA follows: TGTGCCAGCAGCCAAGATGAAAGACAGGTATACGAGCAGTACTTC.